One sample yielded the 31 T cell receptor beta chains listed below, sequenced in a study of blood T cell repertoires in COVID-19. The protocol was immunoSEQ multiplex PCR, while the TCRdb copy is restricted to in-frame clones and leaves out a portion. The data contain roughly 78,000 clones, 83% of them singletons. The sequencing sample was made of peripheral blood. The receptors shown here come from an elderly woman with acute or convalescent COVID-19.

This clone was detected only a few times. The rearrangement links TRBV19 to TRBJ2-1, with D unresolved. V dropped 5 bases and J dropped 6 bases, with 14 bases sitting between them. The CDR3 is made up of 14 amino acids. Looked up from germline, CDR1 is LNHDA and CDR2 is SQIVND (reference sequence). CDR3 in amino acids: CASSPWAEPNEQFF. The CDR3 DNA sequence: TGTGCCAGTAGTCCTTGGGCAGAGCCCAATGAGCAGTTCTTC.

The rearrangement joins TRBV13 to TRBJ1-1; D is perhaps TRBD1 (6 bases). Germline V lookup: CDR1 PRHDT, CDR2 FYEKMQ (reference sequence). The CDR3 extends over 14 amino acids. V was shortened by 5 bases and J by 5 bases, with 15 bases between the two germline ends. The CDR3 reads CASSQQGGWTEAFF. In DNA form, the CDR3 reads TGTGCCAGCAGCCAACAGGGAGGGTGGACTGAAGCTTTCTTT.

CDR3 amino acids: CASSQSPGGPTDTQYF. In nucleotides, the CDR3 is TGTGCCAGCAGCCAGTCCCCCGGGGGTCCCACAGATACGCAGTATTTT. This chain connects TRBV7-3 to TRBJ2-3; possibly TRBD2 for D (6 bases). V was pared by 5 bases and J by 2 bases, with 17 bases between. Germline CDR1 is SGHTA and CDR2 is FQGTGA. The CDR3 sequence is 16 residues long.

The chain recombines TRBV5-1 with TRBJ1-4; maybe TRBD1 (6 bases). With 2 bases removed from V and 8 bases from J, the gap between germline ends came to 16 bases. The CDR3 is 15 amino acids. Looked up from germline, CDR1 is SGHRS and CDR2 is YFSETQ. The CDR3 nucleotides are TGCGCCAGCAGCTTTGGACAGCCCAAGGGCGAAAAACTGTTTTTT. It translates to CASSFGQPKGEKLFF. Together with reference TRBV5-1 and TRBJ1-4, the CDR3 gives the full variable domain: KAGVTQTPRYLIKTRGQQVTLSCSPISGHRSVSWYQQTPGQGLQFLFEYFSETQRNKGNFPGRFSGRQFSNSRSEMNVSTLELGDSALYLCASSFGQPKGEKLFFGSGTQLSVL.

This chain links TRBV7-9 with TRBJ1-2; 7 bases match TRBD1. Per germline, CDR1 SEHNR and CDR2 FQNEAQ (reference sequence). V dropped 5 bases and J dropped 10; count of bases not matched to a gene: 13. This CDR3 has 14 residues. The CDR3 sequence is CASSGYGTDNPYTF. Written as DNA, the CDR3 is TGTGCCAGCAGCGGGTATGGGACAGACAACCCCTACACCTTC.

The rearrangement links TRBV11-1 to TRBJ1-2; weak D call: TRBD1 (5 bases). Germline assignment: CDR1 SGHAT and CDR2 FQDESV (reference sequence). The V end lost 5 bases, the J end lost 8 bases, and 15 bases lay between the germline ends. This CDR3 has 13 residues. The DNA of the CDR3 is TGTGCCAGCAGCCCCTCAGGGTCACGAGGCTACACCTTC. It encodes CASSPSGSRGYTF.

V gene TRBV11-2 combines with J gene TRBJ2-7, with D unresolved. The V and J ends lost 5 bases and 2 bases respectively, with 10 bases between them. Germline V CDR1 and CDR2: SGHAT, FQNNGV. This CDR3 is built from 13 residues. The CDR3 DNA is TGTGCCAGCAGCCCCCTCGGTCCCTACGAGCAGTACTTC. Its protein is CASSPLGPYEQYF.

There are a few counts of this clone. V is TRBV5-8 and J is TRBJ2-2; D is possibly TRBD1 (6 bases). Deletions cut 5 bases from V and 6 bases from J, with 11 bases between. The germline CDR1 and CDR2 sequences are SGHTS and YDEGEE. This CDR3 contains 13 residues. CDR3 protein: CASRNRAPGELFF. CDR3 nucleotide sequence: TGTGCCAGCAGGAACAGGGCCCCCGGGGAGCTGTTTTTT.

This clone has a handful of counts. The V call is TRBV24-1, the J call TRBJ2-5; a weak D match, TRBD2 (6 bases). The CDR3 totals 15 residues. The germline V and J ends were trimmed by 0 bases and 4 bases, with 11 bases remaining between them. Germline V CDR1 and CDR2: KGHDR, SFDVKD. The CDR3 sequence is CATSDLAGRRETQYF. DNA of the CDR3: TGTGCCACCAGTGATTTGGCGGGAAGGAGAGAGACCCAGTACTTC.

This chain joins TRBV10-3 and TRBJ1-3, with no clear D. The CDR3 contains 16 residues. Germline V gene data show CDR1 as ENHRY and CDR2 as SYGVKD. With 1 base removed from V and 0 bases from J, the gap between germline ends came to 10 bases. For the CDR3, the DNA is TGTGCCATCAGTGAGTTCGTCAGTTCCTCTGGAAACACCATATATTTT. As protein: CAISEFVSSSGNTIYF.

This clone came up a few times. The rearrangement uses TRBV28 and TRBJ1-5; D not certain. Trimming took 3 bases from V and 8 from J, leaving 11 bases between them. In germline, CDR1 is MDHEN, CDR2 SYDVKM. The CDR3 extends over 13 amino acids. The CDR3 coding sequence is TGTGCCAGCAGTTTGGAGGGCCAGAAGCCCCAGCATTTT. It encodes CASSLEGQKPQHF.

V usage is TRBV11-3 and J usage is TRBJ2-3; 7 bases are a match to TRBD2. Germline-derived CDR1 and CDR2 are SGHNT and YENEEA. This CDR3 region has 15 residues. The junction had 6 bases not matched to a gene; V was cut back by 5 bases and J by 1 base. This CDR3 reads CASSPRLAGTDTQYF. In DNA form, the CDR3 reads TGTGCCAGCAGCCCCAGACTAGCCGGCACAGATACGCAGTATTTT.

The V gene is TRBV5-6, the J gene TRBJ1-1, with 9 bases fitting TRBD1. The germline gives CDR1 SGHDT, CDR2 YYEEEE. The CDR3 sequence is 14 residues long. After removal of 3 bases from V and 5 bases from J, the junction contained 5 bases not matched to a gene. CDR3 in amino acids: CASSWGTGQTEAFF. Written as DNA, the CDR3 is TGTGCCAGCAGCTGGGGGACAGGGCAGACTGAAGCTTTCTTT.

This chain links TRBV5-1 with TRBJ1-1, with 7 bases fitting TRBD1. Germline CDR1 reads SGHRS; CDR2 reads YFSETQ. V was clipped by 4 bases and J by 6 bases; unmatched bases: 6. CDR3 size: 13 residues. CDR3 in amino acids: CASSARTGPEAFF. Written as DNA, the CDR3 is TGCGCCAGCAGCGCTAGGACAGGCCCTGAAGCTTTCTTT. Full variable domain (remainder filled in from reference TRBV5-1 and TRBJ1-1): KAGVTQTPRYLIKTRGQQVTLSCSPISGHRSVSWYQQTPGQGLQFLFEYFSETQRNKGNFPGRFSGRQFSNSRSEMNVSTLELGDSALYLCASSARTGPEAFFGQGTRLTVV.

The CDR3 spells CASSLGVQGRAFF. CDR3 in DNA: TGTGCCAGCAGCTTAGGGGTTCAGGGCAGAGCTTTCTTT. V and J are TRBV11-3 and TRBJ1-1, with D perhaps matching TRBD1 (5 bases). Germline assignment: CDR1 SGHNT and CDR2 YENEEA. The CDR3 loop spans 13 amino acids. V was cut by 1 base and J by 10 bases, with 13 bases left in between.

The CDR3 nucleotides are TGCAGCGTTGAACTGGCGGGCGGGAGAGGACGGGGCGAGCAGTACTTC. Protein sequence: CSVELAGGRGRGEQYF. This chain joins TRBV29-1 and TRBJ2-7; 7 bases line up with TRBD2. Germline loops: CDR1 SQVTM, CDR2 ANQGSEA. The CDR3 consists of 16 residues. V lost 2 bases and J lost 6; bases outside the gene matches: 16.

The chain combines TRBV2 with TRBJ1-1; no definite D call. There are 13 residues in the CDR3. Germline V gene lookup returns CDR1 SNHLY and CDR2 FYNNEI. The V gene lost 6 bases and the J gene lost 2 bases, with 10 bases spanning the gap. CDR3 protein: CASSPGPNTEAFF. The CDR3 nucleotides read TGTGCCAGCAGCCCGGGTCCTAACACTGAAGCTTTCTTT.

The V and J genes are TRBV6-5 and TRBJ1-2, with D maybe TRBD1 (5 bases). Germline V CDR1 and CDR2: MNHEY, SVGAGI. This CDR3 is built from 16 residues. V lost 2 bases to trimming and J lost 3 bases, with 16 bases between them. The CDR3 nucleotides read TGTGCCAGCAGTTACCTACAGGCAGGGCCCCACTATGGCTACACCTTC. This encodes CASSYLQAGPHYGYTF.

The chain links TRBV7-9 to TRBJ2-2, with a tentative D call TRBD2 (6 bases). The V and J ends lost 11 bases and 6 bases respectively, with 19 bases between them. The V gene's germline CDR1 is SEHNR and CDR2 FQNEAQ (reference sequence). The CDR3 consists of 14 residues. CDR3 amino acids: CASRLLSGSGELFF. In DNA, the CDR3 is TGTGCCTCCAGACTCTTGAGCGGGTCCGGGGAGCTGTTTTTT.

This chain links TRBV19 with TRBJ2-1; 7 bases map to TRBD2. The CDR3 runs to 16 residues. V was pared by 0 bases and J by 0 bases, with 2 bases of the junction left unmatched. Germline loops: CDR1 LNHDA, CDR2 SQIVND (reference sequence). The CDR3 DNA reads TGTGCCAGTAGTATAGACGGCGGGAGCTCCTACAATGAGCAGTTCTTC. It encodes CASSIDGGSSYNEQFF.

J is TRBJ2-1 and V is TRBV3-1 (or the pseudogene TRBV3-2); 7 bases line up with TRBD1. The V segment lost 4 bases and the J segment 1 base; nucleotides outside the gene matches: 4. There are 15 residues in the CDR3. Per germline, CDR1 LGHDT and CDR2 YNNKEL (reference sequence). CDR3 DNA sequence: TGTGCCAGCAGCCCTGACAGGGTTTCCTACAATGAGCAGTTCTTC. Encoded protein: CASSPDRVSYNEQFF.

This chain joins TRBV5-5 and TRBJ2-5, with no clear D. The ends were cut back, 3 bases at V and 0 bases at J, with 3 bases in the middle. The CDR3 is 12 residues long. Germline loops: CDR1 SGHKS, CDR2 YYEKEE (reference sequence). CDR3 loop: CASSSYQETQYF. As DNA, the CDR3 is TGTGCCAGCAGCTCGTACCAAGAGACCCAGTACTTC. Drawing the rest from reference TRBV5-5 and TRBJ2-5, the complete variable domain is DAGVTQSPTHLIKTRGQQVTLRCSPISGHKSVSWYQQVLGQGPQFIFQYYEKEERGRGNFPDRFSARQFPNYSSELNVNALLLGDSALYLCASSSYQETQYFGPGTRLLVL.

This clone was recorded a few times. The chain joins TRBV2 to TRBJ2-2; TRBD2 matches at 8 bases. Germline CDR1 SNHLY, CDR2 FYNNEI. The CDR3 runs to 15 residues. With 5 bases clipped from V and 6 bases from J, the junction kept 8 bases outside the gene matches. Written as DNA, the CDR3 is TGTGCCAGCAGTTGGGGGACTAGGGCCTCCGGGGAGCTGTTTTTT. Protein: CASSWGTRASGELFF.

This chain connects TRBV3-1 (or the pseudogene TRBV3-2) to TRBJ1-2; D call uncertain. This CDR3 is 13 amino acids long. The V gene's germline CDR1 is LGHDT and CDR2 YNNKEL (reference sequence). Trimming pared 0 bases from V and 6 bases from J, leaving 8 bases between. Written as DNA, the CDR3 is TGTGCCAGCAGCCAAGAACAGATCAATGGCTACACCTTC. This gives the protein CASSQEQINGYTF.

The V gene is TRBV6-6, the J gene TRBJ2-7; the match to TRBD2 covers 8 bases. The CDR3 is 17 residues long. The junction had 12 bases not matched to a gene; V was cut back by 5 bases and J by 0 bases. Germline V gives CDR1 MNHNY, CDR2 SVGAGI (reference sequence). CDR3 sequence: CASSPLGAGGFSYEQYF. In DNA form, the CDR3 reads TGTGCCAGCAGTCCCCTGGGTGCGGGGGGTTTCTCCTACGAGCAGTACTTC.

J is TRBJ2-3 and V is TRBV7-9, with 11 bases lining up with TRBD2. The CDR3 extends over 16 amino acids. With V trimmed by 4 bases and J by 4 bases, 7 bases remained unmatched. In germline, CDR1 is SEHNR, CDR2 FQNEAQ (reference sequence). The CDR3 bases are TGTGCCAGCAGCTCCTTACTAGCGGGAGTTGCAGATACGCAGTATTTT. It translates to CASSSLLAGVADTQYF.

The DNA of the CDR3 is TGTGCCAGTAGTATCGTGAACAGGGGGGCTTGGGAAAAACTGTTTTTT. Its translation: CASSIVNRGAWEKLFF. V and J are TRBV19 and TRBJ1-4; 8 bases map to TRBD1. The germline V gene encodes CDR1 LNHDA and CDR2 SQIVND (reference sequence). Unmatched junction bases numbered 11, after V lost 3 bases and J lost 8 bases. This CDR3 region has 16 residues.

The V call is TRBV2, the J call TRBJ2-5, with D possibly matching TRBD2 (6 bases). This CDR3 is built from 11 residues. Germline loops: CDR1 SNHLY, CDR2 FYNNEI. V lost 7 bases, J lost 7 bases, and 10 bases lay in between. The DNA for the CDR3 is TGTGCCAGCACCCTGGGGGGGACCCAGTACTTC. It encodes CASTLGGTQYF.

The rearrangement links TRBV2 to TRBJ2-2; D not certain. The CDR3 contains 13 residues. V lost 4 bases and J lost 3, with 6 bases in between. Germline V gives CDR1 SNHLY, CDR2 FYNNEI. The CDR3 sequence: CASSGRDTGELFF. The CDR3 region has the DNA TGTGCCAGCAGTGGACGGGACACCGGGGAGCTGTTTTTT.

The rearrangement uses TRBV7-3 and TRBJ1-1, with 7 bases that match TRBD1. The CDR3 has 13 residues. The germline V gene encodes CDR1 SGHTA and CDR2 FQGTGA. Trimming cost V 5 bases and J 4 bases; bases outside gene matches: 4. For the CDR3, the DNA is TGTGCCAGCAGCCGACAGGGAGGCACTGAAGCTTTCTTT. As protein: CASSRQGGTEAFF.

CDR3 DNA sequence: TGTGCCAGCAGATCGGGACAGGGGACGGATGGCTACACCTTC. It specifies CASRSGQGTDGYTF. The chain is built from TRBV6-5 and TRBJ1-2; TRBD1 agrees at 10 bases. Germline values: CDR1 MNHEY, CDR2 SVGAGI. Trimming removed 6 bases from V and 6 bases from J; junction bases left unmatched: 7. The CDR3 covers 14 residues.